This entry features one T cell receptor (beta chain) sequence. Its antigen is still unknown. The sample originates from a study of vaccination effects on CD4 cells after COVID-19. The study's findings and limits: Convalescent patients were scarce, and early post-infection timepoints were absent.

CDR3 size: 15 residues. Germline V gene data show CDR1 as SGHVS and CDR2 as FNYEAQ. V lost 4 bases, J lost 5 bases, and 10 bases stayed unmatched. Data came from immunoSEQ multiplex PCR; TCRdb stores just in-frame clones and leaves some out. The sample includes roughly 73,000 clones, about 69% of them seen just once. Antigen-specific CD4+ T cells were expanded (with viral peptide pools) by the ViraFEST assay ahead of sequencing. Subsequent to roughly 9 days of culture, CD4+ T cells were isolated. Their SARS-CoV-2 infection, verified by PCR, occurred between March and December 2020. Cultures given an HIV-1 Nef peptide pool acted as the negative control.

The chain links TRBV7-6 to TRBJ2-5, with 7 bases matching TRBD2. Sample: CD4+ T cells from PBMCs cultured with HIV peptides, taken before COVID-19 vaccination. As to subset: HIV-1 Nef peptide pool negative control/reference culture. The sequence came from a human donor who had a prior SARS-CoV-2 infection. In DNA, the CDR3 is TGTGCCAGCAGCTCGAGTACTAGCGCTATGGAGACCCAGTACTTC. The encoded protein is CASSSSTSAMETQYF.